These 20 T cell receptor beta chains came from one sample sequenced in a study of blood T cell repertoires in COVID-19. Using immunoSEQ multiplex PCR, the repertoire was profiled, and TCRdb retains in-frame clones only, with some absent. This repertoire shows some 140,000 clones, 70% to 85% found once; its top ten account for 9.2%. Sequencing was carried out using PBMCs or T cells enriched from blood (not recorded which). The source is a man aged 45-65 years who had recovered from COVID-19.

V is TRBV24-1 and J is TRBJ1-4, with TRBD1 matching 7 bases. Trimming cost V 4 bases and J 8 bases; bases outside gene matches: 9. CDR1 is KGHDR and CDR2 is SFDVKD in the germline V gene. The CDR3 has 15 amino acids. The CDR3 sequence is CATSDPRQGGEKLFF. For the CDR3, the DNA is TGTGCCACCAGTGACCCTAGACAGGGAGGCGAAAAACTGTTTTTT.

In DNA, the CDR3 is TGTGCCACCAGTGATTTAGGCGGGACAGGGGCAGCAGATACGCAGTATTTT. Protein sequence: CATSDLGGTGAADTQYF. V is TRBV24-1 and J is TRBJ2-3; TRBD1 agrees at 10 bases. The CDR3 spans 17 residues. Germline V CDR1 and CDR2: KGHDR, SFDVKD. J lost 4 bases, V lost 1 base, and 7 bases had no gene match.

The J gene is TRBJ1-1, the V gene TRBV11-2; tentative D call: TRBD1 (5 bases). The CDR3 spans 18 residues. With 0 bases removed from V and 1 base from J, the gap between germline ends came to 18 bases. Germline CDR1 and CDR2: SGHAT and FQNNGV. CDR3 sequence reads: CASSLDGGRARENTEAFF. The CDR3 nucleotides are TGTGCCAGCAGCTTAGATGGAGGGAGGGCCAGGGAGAACACTGAAGCTTTCTTT.

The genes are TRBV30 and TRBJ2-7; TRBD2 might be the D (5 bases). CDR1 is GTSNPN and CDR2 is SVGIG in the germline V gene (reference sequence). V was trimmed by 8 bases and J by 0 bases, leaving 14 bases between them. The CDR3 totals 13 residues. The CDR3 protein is CARVSSGSYEQYF. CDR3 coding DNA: TGTGCCCGAGTGTCCAGCGGCTCCTACGAGCAGTACTTC.

The CDR3 reads CASSSPRDADIQYF. As DNA, the CDR3 is TGTGCCAGCAGCAGCCCCAGGGATGCGGACATTCAGTACTTC. This chain uses TRBV5-4 with TRBJ2-4; TRBD1 is a possible D gene (5 bases). Trimming cost V 4 bases and J 8 bases, with 16 bases left between them. The CDR3 runs to 14 residues. Germline assignment: CDR1 SGHNT and CDR2 YYREEE (reference sequence).

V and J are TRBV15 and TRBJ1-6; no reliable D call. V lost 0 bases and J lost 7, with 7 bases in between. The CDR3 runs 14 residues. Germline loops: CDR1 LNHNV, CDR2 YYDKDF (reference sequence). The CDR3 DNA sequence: TGTGCCACCAGCAGAGATATTGAGAATTCACCCCTCCACTTT. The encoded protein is CATSRDIENSPLHF. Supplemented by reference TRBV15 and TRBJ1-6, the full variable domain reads DAMVIQNPRYQVTQFGKPVTLSCSQTLNHNVMYWYQQKSSQAPKLLFHYYDKDFNNEADTPDNFQSRRPNTSFCFLDIRSPGLGDTAMYLCATSRDIENSPLHFGNGTRLTVT.

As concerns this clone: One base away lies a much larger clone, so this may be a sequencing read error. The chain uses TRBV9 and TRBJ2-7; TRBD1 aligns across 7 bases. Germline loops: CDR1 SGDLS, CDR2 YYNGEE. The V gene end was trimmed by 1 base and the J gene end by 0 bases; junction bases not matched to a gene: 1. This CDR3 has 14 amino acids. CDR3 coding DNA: TGTGCCAGCAGCGTAAGGGACAGCTCCTACGAGCAGTACTTC. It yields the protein CASSVRDSSYEQYF. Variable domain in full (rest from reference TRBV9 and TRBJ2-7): DSGVTQTPKHLITATGQRVTLRCSPRSGDLSVYWYQQSLDQGLQFLIQYYNGEERAKGNILERFSAQQFPDLHSELNLSSLELGDSALYFCASSVRDSSYEQYFGPGTRLTVT.

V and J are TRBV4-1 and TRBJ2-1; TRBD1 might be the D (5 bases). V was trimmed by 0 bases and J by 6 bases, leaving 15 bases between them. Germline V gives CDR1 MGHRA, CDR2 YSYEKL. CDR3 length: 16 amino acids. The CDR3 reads CASSQEFQGASNEQFF. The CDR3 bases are TGCGCCAGCAGCCAAGAATTCCAGGGCGCAAGCAATGAGCAGTTCTTC.

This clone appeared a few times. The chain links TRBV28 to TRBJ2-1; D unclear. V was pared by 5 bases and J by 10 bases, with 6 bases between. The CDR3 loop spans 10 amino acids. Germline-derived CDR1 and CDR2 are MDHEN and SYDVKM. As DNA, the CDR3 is TGTGCCAGCAGTCTTAAAGAGCAGTTCTTC. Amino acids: CASSLKEQFF.

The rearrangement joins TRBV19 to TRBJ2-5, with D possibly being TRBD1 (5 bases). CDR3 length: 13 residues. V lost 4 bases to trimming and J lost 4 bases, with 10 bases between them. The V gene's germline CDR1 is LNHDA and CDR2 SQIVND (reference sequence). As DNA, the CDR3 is TGTGCCAGTAGTACAGGGCGGCGAGAGACCCAGTACTTC. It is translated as CASSTGRRETQYF.

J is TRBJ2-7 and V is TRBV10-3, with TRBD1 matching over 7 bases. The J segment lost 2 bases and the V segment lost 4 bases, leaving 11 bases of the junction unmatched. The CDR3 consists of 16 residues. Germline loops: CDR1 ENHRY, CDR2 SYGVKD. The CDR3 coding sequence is TGTGCCATCAGTGGCGAAGGTAGGGGGCGACCCTACGAGCAGTACTTC. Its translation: CAISGEGRGRPYEQYF.

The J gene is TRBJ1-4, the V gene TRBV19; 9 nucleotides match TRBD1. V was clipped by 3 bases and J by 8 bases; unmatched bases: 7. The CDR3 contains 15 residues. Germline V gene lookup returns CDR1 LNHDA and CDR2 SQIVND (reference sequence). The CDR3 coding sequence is TGTGCCAGTAGTATTTCAGGGACAGGGAGGGAAAAACTGTTTTTT. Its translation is CASSISGTGREKLFF.

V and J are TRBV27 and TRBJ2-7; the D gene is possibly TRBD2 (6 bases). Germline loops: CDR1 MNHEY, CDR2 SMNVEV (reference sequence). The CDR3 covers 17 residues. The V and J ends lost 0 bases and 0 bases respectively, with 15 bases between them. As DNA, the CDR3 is TGTGCCAGCAGTTTATCCCACCGTCGGGGGTTCTCCTACGAGCAGTACTTC. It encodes CASSLSHRRGFSYEQYF.

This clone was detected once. CDR3 sequence (DNA): TGTGCCTGGATCGGACAGGGGATGGCCTTAGGGAACACCATATATTTT. Amino acids: CAWIGQGMALGNTIYF. This rearrangement joins TRBV30 to TRBJ1-3; TRBD1 matches at 9 bases. The CDR3 runs to 16 residues. Germline V gene data show CDR1 as GTSNPN and CDR2 as SVGIG (reference sequence). The V and J ends lost 4 bases and 7 bases, in that order; junction bases with no gene match: 14.

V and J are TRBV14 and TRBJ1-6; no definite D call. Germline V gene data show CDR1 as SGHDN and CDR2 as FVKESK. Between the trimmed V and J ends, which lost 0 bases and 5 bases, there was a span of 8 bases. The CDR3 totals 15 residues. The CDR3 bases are TGTGCCAGCAGCCAAGATAGGCAGGATAATTCACCCCTCCACTTT. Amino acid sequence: CASSQDRQDNSPLHF.

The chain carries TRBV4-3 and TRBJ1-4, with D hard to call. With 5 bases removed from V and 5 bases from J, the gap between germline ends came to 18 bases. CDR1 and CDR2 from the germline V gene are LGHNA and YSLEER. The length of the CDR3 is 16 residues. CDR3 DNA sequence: TGCGCCAGCAGCGCTCGACGGAGGATAACCAATGAAAAACTGTTTTTT. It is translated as CASSARRRITNEKLFF.

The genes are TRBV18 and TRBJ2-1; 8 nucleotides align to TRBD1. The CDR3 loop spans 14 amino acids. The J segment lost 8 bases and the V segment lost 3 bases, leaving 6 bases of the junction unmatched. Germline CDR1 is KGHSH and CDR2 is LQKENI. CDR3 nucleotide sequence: TGTGCCAGCTCACCCACCAGGGGGCTTGATGAGCAGTTCTTC. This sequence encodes CASSPTRGLDEQFF.

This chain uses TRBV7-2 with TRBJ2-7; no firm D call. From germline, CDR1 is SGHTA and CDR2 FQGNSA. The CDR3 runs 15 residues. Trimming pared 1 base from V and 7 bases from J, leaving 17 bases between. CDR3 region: CASSLVVGQAREQYF. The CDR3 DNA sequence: TGTGCCAGCAGCTTAGTTGTTGGTCAAGCCCGTGAGCAGTACTTC.

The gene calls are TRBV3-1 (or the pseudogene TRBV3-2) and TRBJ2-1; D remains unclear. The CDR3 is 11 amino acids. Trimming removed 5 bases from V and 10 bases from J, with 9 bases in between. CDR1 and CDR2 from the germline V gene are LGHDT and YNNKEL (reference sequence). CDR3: CASSYREEQFF. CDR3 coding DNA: TGTGCCAGCAGCTACCGCGAGGAGCAGTTCTTC.

The CDR3 is CASSLADRGDYGYTF. CDR3 bases: TGTGCCAGCAGCTTAGCGGACAGGGGCGACTATGGCTACACCTTC. The V gene is TRBV7-8, the J gene TRBJ1-2; TRBD1 agrees at 9 bases. Germline trimming cut 0 bases from V and 3 bases from J; bases unmatched to any gene: 2. This CDR3 spans 15 amino acids. Germline values: CDR1 SGHVS, CDR2 FQNEAQ.